This entry features one T cell receptor beta chain sequence. What it recognizes is unknown. The record originates from a study of T cell responses to AZD1222 COVID-19 vaccine. Study-wide results and caveats: Targets within unmutated variant regions were reportedly found for nearly half of spike-specific TCRs.

Germline loops: CDR1 PRHDT, CDR2 FYEKMQ (reference sequence). The V gene end was trimmed by 3 bases and the J gene end by 4 bases; junction bases not matched to a gene: 11. This CDR3 is built from 16 residues. Clones were sequenced by immunoSEQ multiplex PCR, and TCRdb holds only the in-frame ones, with some missing. The sample lists about 140,000 clones, about 92% occurring once. The chain recombines TRBV13 with TRBJ1-2; 7 positions match TRBD1. The sequencing used peripheral blood, collected 28 days after the second AZD1222 dose. The sequence came from an adult who received the AZD1222 COVID-19 vaccine. CDR3 in amino acids: CASSFSRLDRVYGYTF. In DNA, the CDR3 is TGTGCCAGCAGCTTCTCCCGCCTTGACAGGGTCTATGGCTACACCTTC.